These 25 T cell receptor beta chains were sequenced from one sample in a study of blood T cell repertoires in COVID-19. Produced via immunoSEQ multiplex PCR; TCRdb's table is partial and in-frame only. Of approximately 150,000 clones in the sample, 81% were seen once. Sequenced input: peripheral blood. Receptor source: a human donor in a cohort sampled during active COVID-19.

This chain joins TRBV9 and TRBJ1-3; 9 bases are shared with TRBD1. Germline-derived CDR1 and CDR2 are SGDLS and YYNGEE. There are 14 residues in the CDR3. The junction had 3 bases not matched to a gene; V was cut back by 0 bases and J by 8 bases. As DNA, the CDR3 is TGTGCCAGCAGCGTAGACACAGGGGGCGACACCATATATTTT. The encoded protein is CASSVDTGGDTIYF.

The chain joins TRBV19 to TRBJ1-2; TRBD1 matches 8 bases. Trimming cost V 6 bases and J 3 bases; bases outside gene matches: 3. The length of the CDR3 is 13 residues. Per the germline V gene, CDR1 is LNHDA and CDR2 is SQIVND (reference sequence). This CDR3 reads CASRDRVDYGYTF. DNA of the CDR3: TGTGCCAGTAGGGACAGGGTGGACTATGGCTACACCTTC. The full variable domain, in which reference TRBV19 and TRBJ1-2 provide the parts outside the CDR3, is DGGITQSPKYLFRKEGQNVTLSCEQNLNHDAMYWYRQDPGQGLRLIYYSQIVNDFQKGDIAEGYSVSREKKESFPLTVTSAQKNPTAFYLCASRDRVDYGYTFGSGTRLTVV.

The gene calls are TRBV6-6 and TRBJ2-3; D ambiguous. The germline gives CDR1 MNHNY, CDR2 SVGAGI (reference sequence). Between the trimmed V and J ends, which lost 0 bases and 4 bases, there was a span of 5 bases. The CDR3 runs to 13 residues. As DNA, the CDR3 is TGTGCCAGCAGTTACTCTCTAGCAGATACGCAGTATTTT. Its protein product is CASSYSLADTQYF.

The chain couples TRBV7-8 to TRBJ1-6; D call uncertain. The CDR3 totals 17 residues. CDR1 SGHVS and CDR2 FQNEAQ come from the germline V gene. Trimming took off 5 bases at V and 6 bases at J, with 20 bases between the two ends. Here the CDR3 DNA reads TGTGCCAGCAGCCCGCCTGCCTCAACTACGCCTAATTCACCCCTCCACTTT. As protein: CASSPPASTTPNSPLHF. Complete variable domain (other parts from reference TRBV7-8 and TRBJ1-6): GAGVSQSPRYKVAKRGQDVALRCDPISGHVSLFWYQQALGQGPEFLTYFQNEAQLDKSGLPSDRFFAERPEGSVSTLKIQRTQQEDSAVYLCASSPPASTTPNSPLHFGNGTRLTVT.

The chain combines TRBV19 with TRBJ1-5; D not certain. V was trimmed by 5 bases and J by 0 bases, leaving 14 bases between them. Germline V gives CDR1 LNHDA, CDR2 SQIVND (reference sequence). The CDR3 sequence is 16 residues long. The DNA of the CDR3 is TGTGCCAGTAGTTCAGATAGCAGCAATAGCAATCAGCCCCAGCATTTT. This encodes CASSSDSSNSNQPQHF. Drawing the rest from reference TRBV19 and TRBJ1-5, the complete variable domain is DGGITQSPKYLFRKEGQNVTLSCEQNLNHDAMYWYRQDPGQGLRLIYYSQIVNDFQKGDIAEGYSVSREKKESFPLTVTSAQKNPTAFYLCASSSDSSNSNQPQHFGDGTRLSIL.

The rearrangement joins TRBV12-3 or TRBV12-4 to TRBJ2-7; 9 bases align to TRBD1. V shed 6 bases and J 4 bases; nucleotides not matched to a gene: 4. The CDR3 extends over 13 amino acids. The CDR3 loop reads CASRGTGSYEQYF. Written as DNA, the CDR3 is TGTGCCAGCAGGGGGACAGGGAGTTACGAGCAGTACTTC.

The chain combines TRBV16 with TRBJ1-6, with a tentative D call TRBD1 (6 bases). CDR1 and CDR2 from the germline V gene are KGHSY and FQNENV. The CDR3 has 14 amino acids. V gave up 4 bases and J gave up 9 bases, with 13 bases separating them. The CDR3 sequence is CASSPDRLSSPLHF. DNA for the CDR3: TGTGCCAGCAGCCCGGACAGATTAAGTTCACCCCTCCACTTT.

This clone was detected only a few times. The CDR3 nucleotides read TGTGCCACCAGCAGATTGGGGACTAGCGGGAGGGCCAGCCTGAATGAGCAGTTCTTC. Its translation: CATSRLGTSGRASLNEQFF. This chain links TRBV15 with TRBJ2-1, with 16 bases fitting TRBD2. Germline trimming cut 2 bases from V and 7 bases from J; bases unmatched to any gene: 11. The CDR3 runs 19 residues. The germline CDR1 and CDR2 sequences are LNHNV and YYDKDF (reference sequence).

This chain joins TRBV12-3 or TRBV12-4 and TRBJ2-5, with D possibly being TRBD1 (5 bases). The end of the DNA is better explained by TRBJ2-7, so the J call may be wrong. The CDR3 runs to 13 residues. CDR3 bases: TGTGCCAGCAGTTTAAGGGGCGTGAACGAGCAGTACTTC. As protein: CASSLRGVNEQYF.

The chain employs TRBV28 and TRBJ2-7; a possible D gene is TRBD1 (5 bases). This CDR3 has 14 residues. Looked up from germline, CDR1 is MDHEN and CDR2 is SYDVKM. V was pared by 4 bases and J by 4 bases, with 14 bases between. In nucleotides, the CDR3 is TGTGCCAGCAGTTCATTTGACAGCCATTACGAGCAGTACTTC. It is translated as CASSSFDSHYEQYF.

This rearrangement joins TRBV3-1 (or the pseudogene TRBV3-2) to TRBJ2-4; D perhaps matches TRBD2 (5 bases). Germline assignment: CDR1 LGHDT and CDR2 YNNKEL (reference sequence). The CDR3 runs 14 residues. Trimming removed 1 base at V and 8 bases at J, with 12 bases between. The CDR3 reads CASSQGVRAYIQYF. CDR3 nucleotide sequence: TGTGCCAGCAGCCAAGGGGTGAGGGCGTACATTCAGTACTTC.

The chain joins TRBV4-2 to TRBJ1-1; TRBD1 agrees at 8 bases. Germline V lookup: CDR1 LGHNA, CDR2 YNFKEQ. This CDR3 has 16 amino acids. With 1 base clipped from V and 10 bases from J, the junction kept 14 bases outside the gene matches. CDR3: CASSQVSSGTGERAFF. The CDR3 region has the DNA TGTGCCAGCAGCCAAGTTTCCTCCGGGACAGGAGAGAGAGCTTTCTTT.

The chain combines TRBV29-1 with TRBJ2-3, with TRBD2 matching over 7 bases. The V gene end was trimmed by 3 bases and the J gene end by 1 base; junction bases not matched to a gene: 7. The CDR3 is made up of 15 amino acids. CDR1 SQVTM and CDR2 ANQGSEA come from the germline V gene. CDR3 DNA sequence: TGCAGCGTTGATAGGGTTCTAGCGGGCACAGATACGCAGTATTTT. Its translation: CSVDRVLAGTDTQYF.

The chain links TRBV9 to TRBJ2-7, with 12 bases lining up with TRBD2. The CDR3 contains 15 residues. After removal of 3 bases from V and 6 bases from J, the junction contained 7 bases not matched to a gene. In germline, CDR1 is SGDLS, CDR2 YYNGEE. In nucleotides, the CDR3 is TGTGCCAGCAGCGGACGACTAGCGGGAGTCGGCGAGCAGTACTTC. Amino acids: CASSGRLAGVGEQYF.

This clone has just a few counts. The rearrangement uses TRBV3-1 (or the pseudogene TRBV3-2) and TRBJ1-1; perhaps TRBD1 as D (6 bases). Per germline, CDR1 LGHDT and CDR2 YNNKEL (reference sequence). The V and J ends lost 4 bases and 2 bases respectively, with 20 bases between them. The CDR3 is 17 residues long. The CDR3, as DNA: TGTGCCAGCAGCCCCCCTTTTGTAGGACAGTTTAACACTGAAGCTTTCTTT. This codes for CASSPPFVGQFNTEAFF.

V usage is TRBV7-2 and J usage is TRBJ2-1; 7 bases fit TRBD1. Trimming cost V 5 bases and J 6 bases; bases outside gene matches: 4. Germline CDR1 is SGHTA and CDR2 is FQGNSA. The CDR3 is made up of 13 amino acids. CDR3 DNA: TGTGCCAGCAGCCACAGGGGTGTCAATGAGCAGTTCTTC. Residues: CASSHRGVNEQFF.

The J gene is TRBJ2-5, the V gene TRBV18; D is possibly TRBD1 (5 bases). Trimming took 4 bases from V and 5 from J, leaving 14 bases between them. Germline values: CDR1 KGHSH, CDR2 LQKENI. CDR3 size: 14 residues. This chain's CDR3 is CASSLTDSRETQYF. The DNA of the CDR3 is TGTGCCAGCTCACTTACTGACAGCCGGGAGACCCAGTACTTC. Drawing the rest from reference TRBV18 and TRBJ2-5, the complete variable domain is NAGVMQNPRHLVRRRGQEARLRCSPMKGHSHVYWYRQLPEEGLKFMVYLQKENIIDESGMPKERFSAEFPKEGPSILRIQQVVRGDSAAYFCASSLTDSRETQYFGPGTRLLVL.

The chain recombines TRBV19 with TRBJ2-5; TRBD1 aligns across 9 bases. The V and J ends lost 4 bases and 5 bases, in that order; junction bases with no gene match: 11. The germline gives CDR1 LNHDA, CDR2 SQIVND (reference sequence). The CDR3 is made up of 16 amino acids. The CDR3 protein is CASSTSPGTGSETQYF. CDR3 coding DNA: TGTGCCAGTAGTACGTCCCCCGGGACAGGGTCGGAGACCCAGTACTTC.

The V gene is TRBV28, the J gene TRBJ2-7; TRBD1 matches 12 bases. This CDR3 has 16 residues. V lost 4 bases, J lost 5 bases, and 9 bases stayed unmatched. The germline CDR1 and CDR2 sequences are MDHEN and SYDVKM. The CDR3 DNA reads TGTGCCAGCAGTTCCCCACCGGGACAGGGGGCCCACGAGCAGTACTTC. It is translated as CASSSPPGQGAHEQYF.

This clone was seen a handful of times. The chain couples TRBV23-1 to TRBJ2-3; 11 bases fit TRBD2. Being an ORF, TRBV23-1 has a function that is uncertain. This CDR3 spans 17 amino acids. Losses at the gene ends were 2 bases for V and 2 bases for J; bases not matched to a gene: 6. The CDR3 loop is CASSQTPGLADTDTQYF. CDR3 nucleotide sequence: TGCGCCAGCAGTCAAACCCCGGGACTAGCGGACACAGATACGCAGTATTTT.

The rearrangement uses TRBV19 and TRBJ1-2; a possible D gene is TRBD1 (5 bases). The germline V and J ends were trimmed by 7 bases and 4 bases, with 19 bases remaining between them. CDR3 length: 15 residues. The germline CDR1 and CDR2 sequences are LNHDA and SQIVND (reference sequence). CDR3 bases: TGTGCCAGTACCGCAGGGTCTCCGGGGGGCTATGGCTACACCTTC. It codes for CASTAGSPGGYGYTF.

This sequence joins TRBV10-3 and TRBJ2-1; the D gene is possibly TRBD2 (6 bases). V was cut by 0 bases and J by 16 bases, with 16 bases left in between. This CDR3 spans 13 amino acids. Germline-derived CDR1 and CDR2 are ENHRY and SYGVKD. CDR3 DNA sequence: TGTGCCATCAGTGAGTCCGGTTGGGAGGACGCTTTCTTC. Translation: CAISESGWEDAFF.

The V and J genes are TRBV19 and TRBJ1-4, with TRBD1 matching 8 bases. V shed 9 bases and J 4 bases; nucleotides not matched to a gene: 7. The CDR3 has 14 residues. Germline V CDR1 and CDR2: LNHDA, SQIVND (reference sequence). The CDR3 spells CASAGGLGNEKLFF. As DNA, the CDR3 is TGTGCCAGCGCAGGGGGCCTGGGTAATGAAAAACTGTTTTTT.

V gene TRBV11-1 combines with J gene TRBJ2-1; a weak D match, TRBD1 (6 bases). V was shortened by 3 bases and J by 2 bases, with 14 bases between the two germline ends. This CDR3 spans 16 amino acids. CDR1 is SGHAT, CDR2 FQDESV, per germline (reference sequence). In DNA form, the CDR3 reads TGTGCCAGCAGCTTTCGCGACAGGTCAACCTACAATGAGCAGTTCTTC. This translates into CASSFRDRSTYNEQFF.

The rearrangement links TRBV18 to TRBJ2-7; 10 bases are shared with TRBD2. The CDR3 has 17 residues. Trimming took 3 bases from V and 1 from J; bases not matched to a gene: 9. Germline lookup yields CDR1 KGHSH and CDR2 LQKENI. CDR3 protein: CASSPLSGRAFSYEQYF. DNA of the CDR3: TGTGCCAGCTCACCTCTAAGCGGGAGGGCCTTTTCCTACGAGCAGTACTTC.